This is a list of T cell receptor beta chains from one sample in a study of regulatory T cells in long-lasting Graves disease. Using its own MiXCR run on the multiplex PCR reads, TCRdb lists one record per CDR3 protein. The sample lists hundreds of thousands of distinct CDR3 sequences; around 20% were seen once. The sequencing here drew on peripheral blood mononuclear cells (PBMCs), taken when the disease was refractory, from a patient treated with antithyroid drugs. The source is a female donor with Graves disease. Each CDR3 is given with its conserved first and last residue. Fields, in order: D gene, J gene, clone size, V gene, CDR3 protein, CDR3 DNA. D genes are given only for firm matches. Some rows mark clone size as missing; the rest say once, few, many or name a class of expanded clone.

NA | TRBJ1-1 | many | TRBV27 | CASSLAGANTEAFF | TGTGCCAGCAGTTTGGCAGGAGCGAACACTGAAGCTTTCTTT
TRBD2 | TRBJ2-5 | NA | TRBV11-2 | CASSFELAGGETQYF | TGTGCCAGCAGCTTTGAACTAGCGGGAGGGGAGACCCAGTACTTC
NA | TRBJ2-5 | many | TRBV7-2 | CASSVDRLQETQYF | TGTGCCAGCAGCGTCGACCGCCTCCAAGAGACCCAGTACTTC
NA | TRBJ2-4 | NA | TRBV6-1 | CASRNRGLAKNIQYF | TGTGCCAGCCGTAATAGGGGGTTAGCCAAAAACATTCAGTACTTC
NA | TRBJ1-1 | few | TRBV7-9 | CAIRGALNEAFF | TGTGCCATACGCGGGGCTCTCAATGAAGCTTTCTTT
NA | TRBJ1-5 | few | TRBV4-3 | CASSPEPVTVPNQPQHF | TGCGCCAGCAGCCCCGAACCCGTGACAGTTCCCAATCAGCCCCAGCATTTT
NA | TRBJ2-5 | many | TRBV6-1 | CASSNPQYGETQYF | TGTGCCAGCAGTAACCCTCAGTATGGTGAGACCCAGTACTTC
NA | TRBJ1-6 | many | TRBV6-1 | CASSDRTGSSYNSPLHF | TGTGCCAGCAGTGATAGGACGGGGAGCTCCTATAATTCACCCCTCCACTTT
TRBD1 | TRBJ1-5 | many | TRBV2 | CASSDRGQSNQPQHF | TGTGCCAGCAGCGACAGGGGCCAGAGCAATCAGCCCCAGCATTTT
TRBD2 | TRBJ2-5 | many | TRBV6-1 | CASSERLAEETQYF | TGTGCCAGCAGTGAACGGCTAGCGGAAGAGACCCAGTACTTC
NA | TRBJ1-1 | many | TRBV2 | CASSEGYRNTEAFF | TGTGCCAGCAGTGAAGGTTACAGGAACACTGAAGCTTTCTTT
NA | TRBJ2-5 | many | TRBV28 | CASSFPGQETQYF | TGTGCCAGCAGTTTCCCAGGGCAAGAGACCCAGTACTTC
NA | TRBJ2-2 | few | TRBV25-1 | CASSEYTGGAGTGKLFF | TGTGCCAGCAGTGAATATACCGGGGGCGCCGGCACCGGGAAGCTGTTTTTT
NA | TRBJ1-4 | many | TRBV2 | CASSPGTGTLWEKLFF | TGTGCCAGCAGTCCAGGCACCGGAACCCTGTGGGAAAAACTGTTTTTT
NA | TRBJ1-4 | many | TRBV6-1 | CASSEANEKLFF | TGTGCCAGCAGTGAAGCTAATGAAAAACTGTTTTTT
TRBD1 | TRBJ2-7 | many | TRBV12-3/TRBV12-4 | CASSFRDRGHEQYF | TGTGCCAGCAGTTTCAGGGACAGGGGGCACGAGCAGTACTTC
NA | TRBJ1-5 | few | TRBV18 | CASSPKVGGEPQHF | TGTGCCAGCTCACCAAAAGTCGGGGGGGAGCCCCAGCATTTT
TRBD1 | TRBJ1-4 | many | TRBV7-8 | CASRQGDEKLFF | TGTGCCAGTCGACAGGGCGATGAAAAACTGTTTTTT
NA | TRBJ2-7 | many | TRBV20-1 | CSARGGRGPYEQYF | TGCAGTGCTAGAGGCGGACGGGGACCCTACGAGCAGTACTTC
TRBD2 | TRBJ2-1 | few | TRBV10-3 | CAISDLQGTSGYNEQFF | TGTGCCATCAGTGACCTCCAGGGGACTAGCGGATACAATGAGCAGTTCTTC
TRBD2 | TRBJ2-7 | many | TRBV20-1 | CSARVRASGPYEQYF | TGCAGTGCTAGAGTTCGGGCTAGCGGCCCCTACGAGCAGTACTTC
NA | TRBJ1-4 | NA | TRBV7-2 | CASSLNREGEKLFF | TGTGCCAGCAGCTTAAACAGGGAAGGGGAAAAACTGTTTTTT
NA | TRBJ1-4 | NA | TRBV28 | CASRSDGSTNEKLFF | TGTGCCAGCAGATCGGACGGGAGTACTAATGAAAAACTGTTTTTT
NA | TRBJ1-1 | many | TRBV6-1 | CASSKKGEIRDTEAFF | TGTGCCAGCAGCAAAAAAGGGGAGATTAGGGACACTGAAGCTTTCTTT
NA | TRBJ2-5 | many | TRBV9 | CASSVGGDSQETQYF | TGTGCCAGCAGCGTAGGCGGGGACTCTCAAGAGACCCAGTACTTC
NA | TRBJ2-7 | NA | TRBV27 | CASSSGASRYEQYF | TGTGCCAGCAGTTCAGGGGCTAGCCGATACGAGCAGTACTTC
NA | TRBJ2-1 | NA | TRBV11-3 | CASSLDPGDEQFF | TGTGCCAGCAGCTTAGATCCGGGCGATGAGCAGTTCTTC